Shown below are 25 T cell receptor beta chains from a single sample sequenced in a study of control samples from healthy donors and cancer patients. The table came from immunoSEQ multiplex PCR; TCRdb's copy has only in-frame clones and leaves some out. The data contain roughly 120,000 clones, 85% to 90% of them singletons. Material for sequencing was blood. The receptor source for this set is a woman between 45 and 65 years old in good health.

This clone was detected only once. The chain joins TRBV18 to TRBJ1-2, with TRBD1 matching over 7 bases. CDR3 length: 13 amino acids. V lost 5 bases and J lost 6; bases outside the gene matches: 6. In germline, CDR1 is KGHSH, CDR2 LQKENI. The CDR3 DNA sequence: TGTGCCAGCTCATCGAACAGGGGACATGGCTACACCTTC. The encoded protein is CASSSNRGHGYTF.

The rearrangement uses TRBV6-4 and TRBJ2-3, with TRBD2 matching 10 bases. The CDR3 is 17 amino acids. Germline CDR1 and CDR2: MRHNA and SNTAGT. Unmatched junction bases numbered 7, after V lost 2 bases and J lost 2 bases. The CDR3 nucleotides read TGTGCCAGCAGTGACGTCCTACTAGCGGGACCCACAGATACGCAGTATTTT. Its translation: CASSDVLLAGPTDTQYF.

The gene calls are TRBV5-1 and TRBJ2-2; D possibly corresponds to TRBD2 (5 bases). Germline CDR1 SGHRS, CDR2 YFSETQ. Trimming removed 6 bases from V and 1 base from J, with 16 bases in between. The CDR3 has 16 amino acids. CDR3 region: CASNEGGPMNTGELFF. DNA of the CDR3: TGCGCCAGCAACGAAGGCGGGCCGATGAACACCGGGGAGCTGTTTTTT.

This clone was counted only a few times. The chain employs TRBV7-2 and TRBJ2-3; D unclear. CDR1 is SGHTA and CDR2 is FQGNSA in the germline V gene. The CDR3 covers 12 residues. Trimming took off 0 bases at V and 5 bases at J, with 3 bases between the two ends. The CDR3 here is CASSLARDTQYF. The CDR3 DNA is TGTGCCAGCAGCTTAGCACGAGATACGCAGTATTTT.

With regard to this clone: This CDR3 is also generated by other DNA sequences in the sample. The rearrangement links TRBV29-1 to TRBJ2-5; 7 bases align to TRBD2. Germline lookup yields CDR1 SQVTM and CDR2 ANQGSEA. The trim removed 7 bases at V and 2 bases at J, leaving 1 base unmatched. The length of the CDR3 is 11 residues. In DNA, the CDR3 is TGCAGCGCCGGGGGGCAAGAGACCCAGTACTTC. Amino acids: CSAGGQETQYF.

The chain carries TRBV6-5 and TRBJ2-7; weak D call: TRBD2 (5 bases). Per the germline V gene, CDR1 is MNHEY and CDR2 is SVGAGI. The CDR3 runs to 11 residues. V was pared by 4 bases and J by 7 bases, with 8 bases between. CDR3 sequence reads: CASSSGDEQYF. CDR3 bases: TGTGCCAGCAGTTCCGGGGATGAGCAGTACTTC.

The rearrangement uses TRBV7-2 and TRBJ2-2; tentatively, D is TRBD1 (6 bases). Germline-derived CDR1 and CDR2 are SGHTA and FQGNSA. The CDR3 spans 15 residues. V was shortened by 6 bases and J by 5 bases, with 16 bases between the two germline ends. CDR3 residues: CASRPTTGGTGELFF. CDR3 DNA: TGTGCCAGCAGACCCACGACAGGCGGAACCGGGGAGCTGTTTTTT.

The V call is TRBV9, the J call TRBJ2-1; tentatively, D is TRBD2 (5 bases). Trimming took off 1 base at V and 10 bases at J, with 15 bases between the two ends. This CDR3 region has 14 residues. Germline V lookup: CDR1 SGDLS, CDR2 YYNGEE. The CDR3 DNA sequence: TGTGCCAGCAGCGTATTCGCCGGAAGAGGGGAGCAGTTCTTC. Protein: CASSVFAGRGEQFF.

This clone came up once. The chain couples TRBV6-5 to TRBJ1-6, with 9 bases lining up with TRBD1. The CDR3 runs 15 residues. Trimming at V came to 5 bases and at J to 13 bases, leaving 12 bases not matched to a gene. CDR1 and CDR2 from the germline V gene are MNHEY and SVGAGI. As DNA, the CDR3 is TGTGCCAGCAGTCCCCAGACAGGGGGAGCCGTGCCCCTCCACTTT. This encodes CASSPQTGGAVPLHF.

About this clone: Mismatch with germline at one junction end may stem from a read error. The chain joins TRBV18 to TRBJ2-7; TRBD1 aligns across 12 bases. The CDR3 extends over 16 amino acids. Germline CDR1 is KGHSH and CDR2 is LQKENI. CDR3 protein: CASSPEGTGGFSKKDF. CDR3 DNA: TGTGCCAGCTCACCAGAGGGGACAGGGGGCTTCTCGAAGAAGGACTTC.

This clone showed up just a few times. The gene calls are TRBV9 and TRBJ1-3; D is uncertain. Trimming removed 1 base from V and 0 bases from J, with 8 bases in between. The length of the CDR3 is 15 residues. From germline, CDR1 is SGDLS and CDR2 YYNGEE. The CDR3 nucleotides read TGTGCCAGCAGCGTAACCACAGCCTCTGGAAACACCATATATTTT. Its protein is CASSVTTASGNTIYF.

The chain uses TRBV9 and TRBJ2-6, with D perhaps matching TRBD1 (6 bases). Looked up from germline, CDR1 is SGDLS and CDR2 is YYNGEE. The V and J ends lost 0 bases and 2 bases respectively, with 15 bases between them. The CDR3 runs to 18 residues. CDR3 loop: CASSVAPQQGAGANVLTF. The CDR3 nucleotides are TGTGCCAGCAGCGTAGCCCCTCAACAGGGAGCTGGGGCCAACGTCCTGACTTTC.

The CDR3 protein is CASSSPLGATGEGYEQYV. As DNA, the CDR3 is TGTGCCAGCAGCTCTCCCCTAGGAGCAACAGGGGAGGGATACGAGCAGTACGTC. The V and J genes are TRBV5-5 and TRBJ2-7, with D perhaps matching TRBD1 or TRBD2 (7 bases each). This CDR3 has 18 residues. Trimming took 3 bases from V and 4 from J, leaving 26 bases between them. The germline V gene encodes CDR1 SGHKS and CDR2 YYEKEE (reference sequence).

The J gene is TRBJ1-6, the V gene TRBV4-3; D is undetermined. CDR3 length equals 14 residues. Looked up from germline, CDR1 is LGHNA and CDR2 is YSLEER. V was clipped by 3 bases and J by 6 bases, with 9 bases between them. CDR3 DNA: TGCGCCAGCAGCCAGGGCAGGACTAATTCACCCCTCCACTTT. Its translation: CASSQGRTNSPLHF.

This chain links TRBV15 with TRBJ1-1; a possible D gene is TRBD1 (5 bases). V lost 5 bases, J lost 2 bases, and 9 bases lay in between. Germline lookup yields CDR1 LNHNV and CDR2 YYDKDF (reference sequence). CDR3 length: 13 residues. The CDR3 DNA reads TGTGCCACCAGCGAGGGGATCAACACTGAAGCTTTCTTT. Protein sequence: CATSEGINTEAFF.

This chain joins TRBV7-2 and TRBJ1-2; 7 bases are a match to TRBD1. This CDR3 has 14 amino acids. V was clipped by 1 base and J by 3 bases; unmatched bases: 2. From germline, CDR1 is SGHTA and CDR2 FQGNSA. The CDR3 DNA follows: TGTGCCAGCAGCTTAGGACAGGGTGACTATGGCTACACCTTC. Its protein is CASSLGQGDYGYTF.

V usage is TRBV18 and J usage is TRBJ1-3; unclear D gene. CDR1 KGHSH and CDR2 LQKENI come from the germline V gene. This CDR3 spans 16 amino acids. V lost 4 bases and J 0 bases, leaving 13 bases between the germline ends. In DNA form, the CDR3 reads TGTGCCAGCTCACAAAGGAAAGGAACCTCTGGAAACACCATATATTTT. It yields the protein CASSQRKGTSGNTIYF.

This clone was found once. The chain uses TRBV20-1 and TRBJ1-2, with D possibly TRBD1 on 6 matching bases. Trimming stripped 3 bases from V and 4 bases from J, with 12 bases between. Germline loops: CDR1 DFQATT, CDR2 SNEGSKA (reference sequence). The length of the CDR3 is 13 residues. CDR3: CSASRGGGYGYTF. As DNA, the CDR3 is TGCAGTGCTAGTAGGGGGGGAGGCTATGGCTACACCTTC.

The chain is built from TRBV18 and TRBJ2-6; D not certain. Germline lookup yields CDR1 KGHSH and CDR2 LQKENI. There are 14 residues in the CDR3. V dropped 3 bases and J dropped 0 bases, with 3 bases sitting between them. The CDR3 sequence is CASSPPSGANVLTF. CDR3 DNA sequence: TGTGCCAGCTCACCCCCCTCTGGGGCCAACGTCCTGACTTTC.

The chain carries TRBV7-9 and TRBJ2-1; maybe TRBD2 (5 bases). V was shortened by 5 bases and J by 2 bases, with 16 bases between the two germline ends. The CDR3 spans 16 residues. Germline V CDR1 and CDR2: SEHNR, FQNEAQ (reference sequence). CDR3 region: CASSPGGNSPYNEQFF. The CDR3 DNA sequence: TGTGCCAGCAGCCCCGGAGGCAACAGCCCCTACAATGAGCAGTTCTTC. The full variable domain, in which reference TRBV7-9 and TRBJ2-1 provide the parts outside the CDR3, is DTGVSQNPRHKITKRGQNVTFRCDPISEHNRLYWYRQTLGQGPEFLTYFQNEAQLEKSRLLSDRFSAERPKGSFSTLEIQRTEQGDSAMYLCASSPGGNSPYNEQFFGPGTRLTVL.

With respect to this clone: The sample holds other DNA sequences that translate to the same CDR3. The chain carries TRBV6-5 and TRBJ1-1; no clear D. V lost 3 bases and J 2 bases, leaving 10 bases between the germline ends. CDR1 and CDR2 (germline): MNHEY, SVGAGI. This CDR3 is built from 14 residues. In nucleotides, the CDR3 is TGTGCCAGCAGTTATTCCGGGAGTAACACTGAAGCTTTCTTT. Translation gives CASSYSGSNTEAFF.

This chain uses TRBV5-8 with TRBJ2-5; TRBD2 matches 9 bases. Germline CDR1 reads SGHTS; CDR2 reads YDEGEE. The CDR3 consists of 14 residues. V shed 3 bases, J shed 4 bases, and the junction held 4 bases outside the gene matches. CDR3 coding DNA: TGTGCCAGCAGCTACATACTAGCGGGAGAGACCCAGTACTTC. Protein: CASSYILAGETQYF.

The chain joins TRBV18 to TRBJ2-5; 8 bases agree with TRBD1. The V and J ends lost 6 bases and 5 bases, in that order; junction bases with no gene match: 11. In germline, CDR1 is KGHSH, CDR2 LQKENI. The CDR3 has 15 residues. CDR3 loop: CASSPGTGKAETQYF. The CDR3 DNA reads TGTGCCAGCTCGCCTGGGACAGGCAAAGCGGAGACCCAGTACTTC.

CDR3: CASSPDRGGTEAFF. The DNA for the CDR3 is TGTGCCAGCTCACCAGACCGGGGTGGCACTGAAGCTTTCTTT. This chain connects TRBV18 to TRBJ1-1; no firm D call. The CDR3 spans 14 residues. Germline V CDR1 and CDR2: KGHSH, LQKENI. Trimming removed 2 bases at V and 4 bases at J, with 11 bases between.

The rearrangement links TRBV7-2 to TRBJ1-5, with TRBD1 as a possible D gene (5 bases). CDR3 size: 13 residues. V was shortened by 3 bases and J by 6 bases, with 9 bases between the two germline ends. CDR1 is SGHTA, CDR2 FQGNSA, per germline. CDR3 sequence (DNA): TGTGCCAGCAGCTTTTCGGGGACTCAGCCCCAGCATTTT. Its protein is CASSFSGTQPQHF.